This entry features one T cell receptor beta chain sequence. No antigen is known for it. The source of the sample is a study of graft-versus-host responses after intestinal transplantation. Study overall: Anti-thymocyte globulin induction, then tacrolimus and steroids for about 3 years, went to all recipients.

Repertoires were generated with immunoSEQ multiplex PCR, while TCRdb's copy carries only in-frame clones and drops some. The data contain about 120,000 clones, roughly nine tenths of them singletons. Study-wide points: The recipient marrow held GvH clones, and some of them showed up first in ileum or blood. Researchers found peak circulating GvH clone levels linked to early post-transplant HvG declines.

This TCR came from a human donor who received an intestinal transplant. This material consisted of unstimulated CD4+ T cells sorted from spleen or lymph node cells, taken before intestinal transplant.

In DNA, the CDR3 is TGTGCCAGTAGCCACCAGGGCTACGAGCAGTACTTC. It yields the protein CASSHQGYEQYF. This chain connects TRBV19 to TRBJ2-7; tentatively, D is TRBD1 (5 bases). CDR1 and CDR2 (germline): LNHDA, SQIVND (reference sequence). V was trimmed by 6 bases and J by 3 bases, leaving 9 bases between them. This CDR3 is 12 amino acids long.